The text below deals with one T cell receptor (beta chain). The record originates from a study of shared T cell receptors in the human thymus. Only in-frame clones appear in the TCRdb table, and some are missing; sequencing was by immunoSEQ multiplex PCR. Of more than 550,000 clones listed, 80% to 90% are singletons. This sample was also put to use in a study of human thymus T cells. That source notes: Thymus pieces cut out during corrective heart surgery were the tissue that was used. In thymic and blood repertoires alike, V and J usage looked biased. The related literature has documented a marked overlap of thymic repertoires among unrelated individuals.

The origin of this receptor is a girl under three years old with a congenital heart defect. Sequencing used thymocytes.

CDR3 protein: CASSRTGVNSPLHF. The CDR3 bases are TGTGCCAGCAGTCGGACAGGGGTCAATTCACCCCTCCACTTT. The chain has TRBV5-8 and TRBJ1-6; 9 nucleotides agree with TRBD1. Unmatched junction bases numbered 4, after V lost 5 bases and J lost 7 bases. The CDR3 runs to 14 residues. CDR1 SGHTS and CDR2 YDEGEE come from the germline V gene.